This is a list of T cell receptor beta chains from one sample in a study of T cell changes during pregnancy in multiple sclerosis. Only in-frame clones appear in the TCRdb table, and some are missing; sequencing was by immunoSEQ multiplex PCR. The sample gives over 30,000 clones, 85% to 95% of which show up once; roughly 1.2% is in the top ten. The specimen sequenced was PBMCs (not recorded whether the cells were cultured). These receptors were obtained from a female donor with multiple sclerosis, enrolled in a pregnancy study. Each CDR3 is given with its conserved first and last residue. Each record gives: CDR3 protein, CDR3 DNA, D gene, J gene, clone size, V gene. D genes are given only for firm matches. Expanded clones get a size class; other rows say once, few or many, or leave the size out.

CDR3: CASSLGGPQEFNYGYTF; DNA: TGTGCCAGCAGCTTGGGGGGGCCACAGGAATTTAACTATGGCTACACCTTC; D: .; J: TRBJ1-2; size: .; V: TRBV5-4
CDR3: CASSSAGVSYNEQFF; DNA: TGTGCCAGCAGTTCAGCGGGAGTCTCCTACAATGAGCAGTTCTTC; D: TRBD2; J: TRBJ2-1; size: .; V: TRBV28
CDR3: CASSLVLGYNEQFF; DNA: TGTGCCAGCAGCTTAGTACTGGGGTACAATGAGCAGTTCTTC; D: .; J: TRBJ2-1; size: .; V: TRBV7-9
CDR3: CASSIIQGPPGELFF; DNA: TGTGCCAGCAGTATTATCCAGGGGCCCCCCGGGGAGCTGTTTTTT; D: .; J: TRBJ2-2; size: .; V: TRBV2
CDR3: CASSRGTDFNYGYTF; DNA: TGTGCCAGCAGCCGAGGGACGGATTTCAACTATGGCTACACCTTC; D: .; J: TRBJ1-2; size: .; V: TRBV5-5
CDR3: CASSEKLAGYNEQFF; DNA: TGTGCCAGCAGTGAAAAACTAGCGGGCTACAATGAGCAGTTCTTC; D: TRBD2; J: TRBJ2-1; size: .; V: TRBV2
CDR3: CASQGQGSTYEQYF; DNA: TGTGCCAGCCAAGGACAGGGGAGTACCTACGAGCAGTACTTC; D: TRBD1; J: TRBJ2-7; size: .; V: TRBV25-1
CDR3: CASSKALTTEAFYNEQFF; DNA: TGTGCCAGCAGCAAAGCGCTTACGACAGAGGCCTTTTACAATGAGCAGTTCTTC; D: .; J: TRBJ2-1; size: .; V: TRBV21-1
CDR3: CASSRADRDQQPQHF; DNA: TGTGCCAGCAGTAGAGCAGACAGGGACCAACAGCCCCAGCATTTT; D: TRBD1; J: TRBJ1-5; size: .; V: TRBV28
CDR3: CASSERGGWQETQYF; DNA: TGCGCCAGCAGTGAGAGGGGGGGCTGGCAAGAGACCCAGTACTTC; D: .; J: TRBJ2-5; size: .; V: TRBV10-2
CDR3: CASSSDLAGLTDTQYF; DNA: TGTGCCAGTAGTTCTGACCTAGCGGGGTTAACAGATACGCAGTATTTT; D: TRBD2; J: TRBJ2-3; size: .; V: TRBV19
CDR3: CASSENSATGELFF; DNA: TGTGCCAGCAGTGAGAATAGCGCCACCGGGGAGCTGTTTTTT; D: .; J: TRBJ2-2; size: few; V: TRBV6-4
CDR3: CASSLDGGSYEQYF; DNA: TGCGCCAGCAGCTTGGACGGCGGCTCCTACGAGCAGTACTTC; D: .; J: TRBJ2-7; size: once; V: TRBV5-1
CDR3: CASSLARSEKLFF; DNA: TGCGCCAGCAGCTTGGCCCGTAGTGAAAAACTGTTTTTT; D: .; J: TRBJ1-4; size: .; V: TRBV5-1
CDR3: CASSLGLAGVIYEQYF; DNA: TGTGCCAGCTCACTCGGACTAGCGGGAGTCATTTACGAGCAGTACTTC; D: TRBD2; J: TRBJ2-7; size: .; V: TRBV18
CDR3: CASSQEGGGNTEAFF; DNA: TGCGCCAGCAGCCAAGAAGGAGGGGGGAACACTGAAGCTTTCTTT; D: .; J: TRBJ1-1; size: .; V: TRBV4-1
CDR3: CASSPSSGSLDTQYF; DNA: TGTGCCAGCAGCCCCTCTAGCGGGAGTTTAGATACGCAGTATTTT; D: TRBD2; J: TRBJ2-3; size: .; V: TRBV7-2
CDR3: CASSGRTSGEETQYF; DNA: TGTGCCAGCAGTGGAAGGACTAGCGGTGAAGAGACCCAGTACTTC; D: TRBD2; J: TRBJ2-5; size: .; V: TRBV2
CDR3: CASSPRGNTGELFF; DNA: TGTGCCAGCAGCCCTAGGGGAAACACCGGGGAGCTGTTTTTT; D: .; J: TRBJ2-2; size: .; V: TRBV6-5
CDR3: CAMSTGYTEAFF; DNA: TGTGCCATGTCGACAGGGTACACTGAAGCTTTCTTT; D: TRBD1; J: TRBJ1-1; size: .; V: TRBV28
CDR3: CSVGLAGGTDTQYF; DNA: TGCAGCGTTGGGTTAGCGGGAGGCACAGATACGCAGTATTTT; D: TRBD2; J: TRBJ2-3; size: .; V: TRBV29-1
CDR3: CASSPGGSGTDNEQFF; DNA: TGTGCCAGCTCACCAGGGGGTAGCGGGACTGACAATGAGCAGTTCTTC; D: TRBD2; J: TRBJ2-1; size: .; V: TRBV18
CDR3: CASSLASFGGDTEAFF; DNA: TGTGCCAGCAGCTTAGCGAGCTTCGGTGGCGACACTGAAGCTTTCTTT; D: .; J: TRBJ1-1; size: .; V: TRBV11-1
CDR3: CASSGLTGAYYEQYF; DNA: TGCGCCAGCAGTGGCTTAACAGGGGCCTACTACGAGCAGTACTTC; D: TRBD1; J: TRBJ2-7; size: .; V: TRBV10-2
CDR3: CASTLLLGQGGNTQYF; DNA: TGTGCCAGCACCCTGCTGCTGGGACAGGGGGGAAATACGCAGTATTTT; D: TRBD1; J: TRBJ2-3; size: .; V: TRBV7-9
CDR3: CASSDSLAGGAGYEQYF; DNA: TGTGCCAGCAGCGACAGTCTAGCGGGAGGGGCCGGCTACGAGCAGTACTTC; D: TRBD2; J: TRBJ2-7; size: .; V: TRBV7-2
CDR3: CASSAGTSGSLMETQYF; DNA: TGTGCCAGCAGCGCCGGGACTAGCGGGAGTTTGATGGAGACCCAGTACTTC; D: TRBD2; J: TRBJ2-5; size: .; V: TRBV9
CDR3: CASSSDRGRPGFKGDTQYF; DNA: TGTGCCAGCAGCTCCGACAGGGGGCGACCGGGATTCAAGGGAGATACGCAGTATTTT; D: TRBD1; J: TRBJ2-3; size: .; V: TRBV7-9
CDR3: CASSDSEGTEAFF; DNA: TGTGCCAGCAGTGACTCGGAGGGCACTGAAGCTTTCTTT; D: .; J: TRBJ1-1; size: .; V: TRBV6-4
CDR3: CATRLAGDTGELFF; DNA: TGCGCCACAAGACTAGCGGGAGACACCGGGGAGCTGTTTTTT; D: TRBD2; J: TRBJ2-2; size: .; V: TRBV5-1
CDR3: CASSEAGSTDTQYF; DNA: TGTGCCAGCAGTGAAGCGGGGAGCACAGATACGCAGTATTTT; D: .; J: TRBJ2-3; size: .; V: TRBV6-1
CDR3: CASSPRTETYEQYF; DNA: TGTGCCAGCAGCCCCCGTACGGAAACCTACGAGCAGTACTTC; D: .; J: TRBJ2-7; size: .; V: TRBV11-2
CDR3: CAISVDGYEQYF; DNA: TGTGCCATCAGTGTTGACGGCTACGAGCAGTACTTC; D: .; J: TRBJ2-7; size: .; V: TRBV10-3
CDR3: CASSPRLGLNTGELFF; DNA: TGTGCCAGCAGCCCCAGGTTGGGATTGAACACCGGGGAGCTGTTTTTT; D: .; J: TRBJ2-2; size: .; V: TRBV7-9
CDR3: CASSLGAAWPEQFF; DNA: TGTGCCAGCAGCTTAGGGGCCGCATGGCCTGAGCAGTTCTTC; D: .; J: TRBJ2-1; size: .; V: TRBV11-1
CDR3: CASSSRGITYGYTF; DNA: TGCGCCAGCAGCTCCAGGGGGATTACCTATGGCTACACCTTC; D: TRBD1; J: TRBJ1-2; size: .; V: TRBV5-1
CDR3: CASSSDYTGSSYEQYF; DNA: TGTGCCAGCAGCTCAGACTACACAGGGAGCTCCTACGAGCAGTACTTC; D: .; J: TRBJ2-7; size: .; V: TRBV7-9
CDR3: CASSPIHRGRSVVSYNEQFF; DNA: TGTGCCAGCAGCCCAATTCACAGGGGGCGCTCGGTCGTCTCCTACAATGAGCAGTTCTTC; D: TRBD1; J: TRBJ2-1; size: .; V: TRBV5-4
CDR3: CASSLERGLGDRELFF; DNA: TGTGCCAGCAGCTTGGAAAGAGGCCTAGGGGATCGGGAGCTGTTTTTT; D: .; J: TRBJ2-2; size: .; V: TRBV5-5
CDR3: CASSGALGETQYF; DNA: TGTGCCAGCAGTGGAGCCCTGGGCGAGACCCAGTACTTC; D: .; J: TRBJ2-5; size: .; V: TRBV28
CDR3: CAISWRGAEAFF; DNA: TGTGCCATCAGTTGGAGGGGCGCTGAAGCTTTCTTT; D: .; J: TRBJ1-1; size: .; V: TRBV10-3
CDR3: CASSQVGADLGEQYF; DNA: TGCGCCAGCAGCCAAGTCGGCGCGGACCTCGGCGAGCAGTACTTC; D: .; J: TRBJ2-7; size: .; V: TRBV4-1
CDR3: CASSALGGGAANQPQHF; DNA: TGTGCCAGCTCAGCCCTGGGTGGGGGCGCAGCTAATCAGCCCCAGCATTTT; D: .; J: TRBJ1-5; size: .; V: TRBV18
CDR3: CASSAGTGGYEQYF; DNA: TGTGCCAGCAGTGCCGGGACAGGGGGCTACGAGCAGTACTTC; D: TRBD1; J: TRBJ2-7; size: .; V: TRBV2
CDR3: CASSLRGSGNTIYF; DNA: TGTGCCAGCAGTTTAAGGGGTTCTGGAAACACCATATATTTT; D: .; J: TRBJ1-3; size: medium-sized; V: TRBV28
CDR3: CASSTNSASSYEQYF; DNA: TGTGCCAGCAGCACAAACAGCGCCAGCTCCTACGAGCAGTACTTC; D: .; J: TRBJ2-7; size: .; V: TRBV21-1